This paragraph reports one T cell receptor beta chain. Its target is not known. These data are taken from a study of T cells after yellow fever vaccination. The wider study: Fractions with few cells were prepared using SMART-Seq v4 Ultra Low Input.

The germline V gene encodes CDR1 SGHTA and CDR2 FQGNSA. Deletions cut 2 bases from V and 6 bases from J, with 10 bases between. The CDR3 is made up of 14 amino acids. Making TCR cDNA involved 5'RACE template switching, which added UMIs and a universal primer site. In TCRdb, the 5' RACE reads were re-called with MiXCR into one record per CDR3 protein. The sample has roughly 330,000 distinct CDR3 sequences; about 4% are singletons. Broader study findings: Overall, a small share of clonotypes was seen in both CD4 and CD8 compartments.

The origin of this receptor is a man aged 18 to 30 who received the YFV17D yellow fever vaccine. The sequences come from PBMCs, collected 5 days after the yellow fever booster vaccination. The chain links TRBV7-2 to TRBJ2-2, with D perhaps matching TRBD1 (5 bases). CDR3 residues: CASSLIGAPGELFF. The CDR3 DNA reads as TGTGCCAGCAGCTTAATTGGGGCACCCGGGGAGCTGTTTTTT. The full variable domain, rest sourced from reference TRBV7-2 and TRBJ2-2, is GAGVSQSPSNKVTEKGKDVELRCDPISGHTALYWYRQSLGQGLEFLIYFQGNSAPDKSGLPSDRFSAERTGGSVSTLTIQRTQQEDSAVYLCASSLIGAPGELFFGEGSRLTVL.